The present T cell receptor (beta chain) was sequenced within a study of T-cell memory formation after mild COVID-19. About the research overall: The two donors had largely donor-specific TCR clusters. Notes on the study in general: Cross-reactive memory appears to have joined, as suggested by some responding clones showing up in pre-infection memory.

CDR1 is SGDLS and CDR2 is YYNGEE in the germline V gene. This CDR3 spans 17 amino acids. The ends lost 3 bases at V and 2 bases at J; junction bases unmatched: 10. Researchers used 5'RACE with constant-segment primers to make TCR alpha and TCR beta cDNA libraries that carry sample barcodes and UMIs. TCRdb called the 5' RACE reads again in MiXCR, with one record for every CDR3 protein. The sample records under 550,000 distinct CDR3 sequences, over 15% being singletons. With respect to this clonotype: Antigen specificity is unknown.

The sequencing sample was made of PBMCs or a T cell subset sorted from them (not recorded which). The chain carries TRBV9 and TRBJ2-3; 9 bases line up with TRBD2. The TCR was taken from an adult woman who had mild COVID-19 (a few samples of this study predate the infection). Cell type and time point are not known. CDR3 coding DNA: TGTGCCAGCAGCGATCATCAGCGGGAGGTCCCCACAGATACGCAGTATTTT. Its translation: CASSDHQREVPTDTQYF.